This record looks at one TCR beta chain sequence and its context. Its specificity is unknown. The sample belongs to a study of cytomegalovirus exposure and HLA in healthy donors. Study observations and caveats: In an earlier analysis, most TCR beta V segments were productive about 87% or about 30% of the time. More clonal expansion characterized HLA-associated TCR beta chains than equally common others in a later analysis.

PCR was performed using 60 Vbeta and 13 Jbeta primers. Clones were sequenced by immunoSEQ multiplex PCR, and TCRdb holds only the in-frame ones, with some missing. The data contain more than 75,000 clones, roughly 73% of them seen just once; the ten biggest clones take up approximately 3.8%. Trimming took 4 bases from V and 2 from J; bases not matched to a gene: 10. The CDR3 has 17 residues. Per the germline V gene, CDR1 is SGHRS and CDR2 is YFSETQ. The J gene is TRBJ2-3, the V gene TRBV5-1, with 10 bases identical to TRBD2. Specimen: PBMCs. The receptor comes from a woman between 40 and 55 years old in good health and CMV-seronegative. CDR3: CASSLSLAGVNTDTQYF. The CDR3, as DNA: TGCGCCAGCAGCCTGTCCCTAGCGGGGGTGAACACAGATACGCAGTATTTT. The full variable domain, completed using reference TRBV5-1 and TRBJ2-3, is KAGVTQTPRYLIKTRGQQVTLSCSPISGHRSVSWYQQTPGQGLQFLFEYFSETQRNKGNFPGRFSGRQFSNSRSEMNVSTLELGDSALYLCASSLSLAGVNTDTQYFGPGTRLTVL.